This record covers a single T cell receptor (beta chain). This clonotype showed up just a few times. It lacks a known antigen. No base quality information exists; no much larger clone differs at one position. Sequencing relied on an Illumina NovaSeq 6000. TCRalpha and TCRbeta cDNA libraries were built by 5'RACE with constant-segment primers, adding sample barcodes and unique molecular identifiers. RNA was extracted from every sample with Trizol reagent. Amplification of the libraries took two PCR steps, and the second step added a second sample barcode plus Illumina TruSeq adapters. Libraries were sequenced on an Illumina NovaSeq with 2 x 150 bp paired-end reads. Concerning the study's data processing: Reads were demultiplexed and collapsed into UMI-guided consensus sequences with migec v1.2.7. With mixcr v2.1.11, UMI consensuses were aligned to TRA and TRB V and J templates and assembled into clonotypes. Expanded or contracted clonotypes were those called significant by both edgeR and NoisET, with noise models trained on biological replicates. For edgeR calls, the cutoffs were a false discovery rate-adjusted p below 0.01 and a log2 fold-change threshold of 1. As an exploratory analysis of dynamics, PCA with hierarchical clustering was applied to max-normalized trajectories of the 1000 most abundant clonotypes. The CD4 or CD8 phenotype of responding clones was assigned using the separately sequenced CD4+ and CD8+ repertoires. Through fastp at Q25 and MiXCR, TCRdb rebuilt clones from the public reads, retaining in-frame beta chains. Merged by CDR3 protein, the rows form single entries marked with the most common genes and DNA. These V and J calls derive from TCRdb rather than the authors' analysis. The sample profile shows about 130,000 distinct CDR3 sequences; roughly 15% of them were found once. The top ten clonotypes cover approximately 13% of the sample.

The record originates from a study of T-cell memory formation after mild COVID-19 (dated by TCRdb to about 2021). About the investigation overall: Most TCR sequence clusters were specific to one of the two donors. Longitudinal TCRalpha and TCRbeta repertoire sequencing tracked T-cell clones expanding and contracting after mild COVID-19 in a couple of donors. Two young, previously healthy adult volunteers, one female and one male, were included in the cohort.

Per the germline V gene, SGHRS is the CDR1 and YFSETQ is the CDR2. V is reduced by 4 bases and J by 0 bases, leaving a spacing of 9 bases between them. There are 14 amino acids in the CDR3, from cysteine to phenylalanine inclusive. Only CDR3 DNA is held: 42 bases, read in frame from base 1. The study at large found these results: Some responding clones were detected in pre-infection memory, which suggested that pre-existing cross-reactive memory T cells had joined the SARS-CoV-2 response. The second-wave clones that peaked on day 37 were not confirmed to be SARS-CoV-2 specific. Contracting CD4+ clones appeared mostly in the CM and EM memory subsets, whereas CD8+ clones were enriched in EMRA. Only two mild cases were covered by the study, and larger cohorts that include severe cases with pre-infection samples were considered necessary. From day 15 to 85, contracting clones showed balanced CD4/CD8 phenotypes, whereas a second wave of clones that expanded from day 15 to 37 leaned towards CD4+.

Ficoll-Paque density gradient centrifugation was the method used to isolate PBMCs. This TCR was recovered from an adult woman who had mild COVID-19 (a few samples of this study predate the infection). The sample titles of this study are shuffled in the database, so cell type and time point are left out; the donor was told from shared clones. Sequencing used PBMCs or a T cell subset sorted from them (not recorded which). The chain employs TRBV5-1 and TRBJ2-3; the D gene lacks a confident call. The DNA is as follows: TGCGCCAGCAGCCGGCTTACTAGCACAGATACGCAGTATTTT. Translation gives CASSRLTSTDTQYF.